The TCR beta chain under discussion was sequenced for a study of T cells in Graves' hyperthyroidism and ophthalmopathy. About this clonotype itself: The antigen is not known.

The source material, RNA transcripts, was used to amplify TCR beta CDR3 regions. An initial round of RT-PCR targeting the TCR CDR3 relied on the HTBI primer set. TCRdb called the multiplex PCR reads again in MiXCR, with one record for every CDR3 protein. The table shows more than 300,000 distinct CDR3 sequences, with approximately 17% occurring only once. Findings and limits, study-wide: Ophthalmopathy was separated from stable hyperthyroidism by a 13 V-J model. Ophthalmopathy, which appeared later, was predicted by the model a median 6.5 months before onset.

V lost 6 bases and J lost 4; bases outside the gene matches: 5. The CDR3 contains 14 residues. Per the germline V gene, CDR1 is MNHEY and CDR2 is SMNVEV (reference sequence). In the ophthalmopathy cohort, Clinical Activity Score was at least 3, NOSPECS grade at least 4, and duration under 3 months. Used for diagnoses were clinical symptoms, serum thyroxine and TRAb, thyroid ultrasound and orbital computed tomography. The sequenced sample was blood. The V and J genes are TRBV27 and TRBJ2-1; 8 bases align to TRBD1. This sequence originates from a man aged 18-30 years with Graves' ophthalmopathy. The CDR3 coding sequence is TGTGCCAGCAGGTGGGGACAGGAGTACAATGAGCAGTTCTTC. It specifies CASRWGQEYNEQFF.